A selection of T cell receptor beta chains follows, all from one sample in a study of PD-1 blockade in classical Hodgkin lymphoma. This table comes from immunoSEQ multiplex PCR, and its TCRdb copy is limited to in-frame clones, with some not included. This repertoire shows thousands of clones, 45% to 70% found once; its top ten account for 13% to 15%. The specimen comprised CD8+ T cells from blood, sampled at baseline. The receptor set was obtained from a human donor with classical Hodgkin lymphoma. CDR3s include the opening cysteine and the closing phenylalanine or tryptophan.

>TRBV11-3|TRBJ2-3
CASSSGTGSDTQYF
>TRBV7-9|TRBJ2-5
CASSSTSGRARETQYF
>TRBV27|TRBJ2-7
CASSTRGIYEQYF
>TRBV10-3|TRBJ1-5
CAISESLASAGNQPQHF
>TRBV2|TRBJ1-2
CASRGPPYYGYTF
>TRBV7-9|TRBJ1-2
CASSFDREARSYTF
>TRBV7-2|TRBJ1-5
CASSLGVFDRAGNQPQHF
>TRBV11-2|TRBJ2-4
CASSQGDRENIQYF
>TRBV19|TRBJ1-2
CASSIVAESNYGYTF
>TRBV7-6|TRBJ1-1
CASSLAPALNTEAFF
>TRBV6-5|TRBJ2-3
CASSSGGGRTDTQYF
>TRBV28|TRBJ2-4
CASSFGTVLAKNIQYF
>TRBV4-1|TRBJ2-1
CASSQDWNPRSYNEQFF
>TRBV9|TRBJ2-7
CASSRHWTRGYEQYF
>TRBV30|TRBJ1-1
CAWSVNTNTEAFF
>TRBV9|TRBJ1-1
CASSVPNTTGGHTEAFF